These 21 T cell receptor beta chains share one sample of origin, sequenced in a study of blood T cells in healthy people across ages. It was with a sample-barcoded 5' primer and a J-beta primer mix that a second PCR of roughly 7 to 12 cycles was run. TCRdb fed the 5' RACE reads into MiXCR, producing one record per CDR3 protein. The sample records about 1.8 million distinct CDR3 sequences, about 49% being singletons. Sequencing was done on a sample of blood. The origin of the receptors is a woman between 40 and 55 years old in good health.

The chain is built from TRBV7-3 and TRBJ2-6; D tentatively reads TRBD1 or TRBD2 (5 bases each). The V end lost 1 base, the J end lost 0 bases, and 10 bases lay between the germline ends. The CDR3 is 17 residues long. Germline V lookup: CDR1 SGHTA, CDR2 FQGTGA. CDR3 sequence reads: CASSLNSGSSGANVLTF. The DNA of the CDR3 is TGTGCCAGCAGCTTAAACTCAGGGAGCTCTGGGGCCAACGTCCTGACTTTC.

CDR3 nucleotides: TGTGCCAGCAGCTCTAACTACGGGCGGAACACTGAAGCTTTCTTT. It is translated as CASSSNYGRNTEAFF. The J gene is TRBJ1-1, the V gene TRBV7-2; D not certain. CDR1 SGHTA and CDR2 FQGNSA come from the germline V gene. Trimming shortened V by 4 bases and J by 1 base, and 13 bases separated the two germline ends. The CDR3 is 15 amino acids.

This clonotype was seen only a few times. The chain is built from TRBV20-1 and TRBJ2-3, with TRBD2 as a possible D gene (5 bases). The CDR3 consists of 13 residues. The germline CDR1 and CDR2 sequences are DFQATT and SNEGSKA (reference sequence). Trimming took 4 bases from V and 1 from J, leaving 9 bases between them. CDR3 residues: CSANGVGTDTQYF. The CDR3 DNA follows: TGCAGTGCTAACGGGGTCGGCACAGATACGCAGTATTTT.

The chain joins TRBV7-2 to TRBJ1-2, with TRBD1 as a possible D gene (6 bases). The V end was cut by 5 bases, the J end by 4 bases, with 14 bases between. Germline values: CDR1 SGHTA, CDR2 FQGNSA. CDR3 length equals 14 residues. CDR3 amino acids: CASSPEGQSYGYTF. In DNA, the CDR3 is TGTGCCAGCAGCCCAGAAGGACAGTCCTATGGCTACACCTTC.

The CDR3 DNA reads TGCAGTGCTGTGACCGCTTATAGCAATCAGCCCCAGCATTTT. Translating gives CSAVTAYSNQPQHF. V usage is TRBV20-1 and J usage is TRBJ1-5, with D unresolved. This CDR3 has 14 amino acids. The germline V gene has CDR1 DFQATT and CDR2 SNEGSKA (reference sequence). The V gene lost 5 bases and the J gene lost 0 bases, with 11 bases spanning the gap.

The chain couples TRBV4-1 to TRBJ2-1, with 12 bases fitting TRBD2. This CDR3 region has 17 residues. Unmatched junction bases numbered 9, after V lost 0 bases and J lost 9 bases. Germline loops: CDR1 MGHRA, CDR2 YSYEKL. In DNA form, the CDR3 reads TGCGCCAGCAGCCAAGATTTGACTAGCGGGGGTAGGGGTGAGCAGTTCTTC. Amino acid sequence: CASSQDLTSGGRGEQFF.

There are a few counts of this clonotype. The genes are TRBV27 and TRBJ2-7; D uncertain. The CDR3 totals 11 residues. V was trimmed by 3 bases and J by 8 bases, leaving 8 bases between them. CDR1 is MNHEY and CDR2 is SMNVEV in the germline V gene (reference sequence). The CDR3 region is CASSFSFKQYF. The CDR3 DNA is TGTGCCAGCAGTTTCTCTTTCAAGCAGTACTTC.

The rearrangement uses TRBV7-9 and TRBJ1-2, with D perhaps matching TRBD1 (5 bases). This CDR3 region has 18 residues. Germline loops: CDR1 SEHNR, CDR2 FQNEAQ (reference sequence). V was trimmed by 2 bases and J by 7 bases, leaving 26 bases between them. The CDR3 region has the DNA TGTGCCAGCAGCTTAAACTCCGGGACTACCTCCGAAGGACCTGGCTACACCTTC. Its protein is CASSLNSGTTSEGPGYTF.

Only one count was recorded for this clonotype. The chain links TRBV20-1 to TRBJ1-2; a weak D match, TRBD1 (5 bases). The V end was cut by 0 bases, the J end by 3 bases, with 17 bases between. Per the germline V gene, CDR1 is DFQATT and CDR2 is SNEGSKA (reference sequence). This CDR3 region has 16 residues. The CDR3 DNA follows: TGCAGTGCTAGAGATCTGTCAGGGAGGGTGCACTATGGCTACACCTTC. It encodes CSARDLSGRVHYGYTF.

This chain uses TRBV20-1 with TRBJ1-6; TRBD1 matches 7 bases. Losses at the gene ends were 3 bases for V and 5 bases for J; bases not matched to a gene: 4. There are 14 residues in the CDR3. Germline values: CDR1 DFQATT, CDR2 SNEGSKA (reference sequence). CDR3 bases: TGCAGTGCTAGTGCGACAGGGAATAATTCACCCCTCCACTTT. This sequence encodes CSASATGNNSPLHF.

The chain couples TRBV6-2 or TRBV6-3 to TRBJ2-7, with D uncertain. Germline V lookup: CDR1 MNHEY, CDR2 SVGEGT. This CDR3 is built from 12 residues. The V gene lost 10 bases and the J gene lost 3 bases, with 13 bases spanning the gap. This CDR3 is CATLGYGYEQYF. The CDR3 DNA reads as TGTGCCACTCTAGGATACGGCTACGAGCAGTACTTC.

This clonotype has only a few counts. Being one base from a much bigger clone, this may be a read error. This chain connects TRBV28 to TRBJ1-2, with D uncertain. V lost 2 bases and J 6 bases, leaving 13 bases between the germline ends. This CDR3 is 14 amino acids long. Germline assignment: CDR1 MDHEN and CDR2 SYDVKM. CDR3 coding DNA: TGTGCCAGCAGTTTAGTAACAGTCTCGAATGGCTACACCTTC. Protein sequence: CASSLVTVSNGYTF.

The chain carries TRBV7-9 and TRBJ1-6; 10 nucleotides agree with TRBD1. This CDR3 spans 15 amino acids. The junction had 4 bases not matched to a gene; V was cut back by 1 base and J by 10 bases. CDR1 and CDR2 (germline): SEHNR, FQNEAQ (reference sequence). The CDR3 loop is CASSLGDRGFSPLHF. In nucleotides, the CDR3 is TGTGCCAGCAGCTTAGGGGACAGGGGATTCTCACCCCTCCACTTT. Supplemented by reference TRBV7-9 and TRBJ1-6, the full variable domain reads DTGVSQNPRHKITKRGQNVTFRCDPISEHNRLYWYRQTLGQGPEFLTYFQNEAQLEKSRLLSDRFSAERPKGSFSTLEIQRTEQGDSAMYLCASSLGDRGFSPLHFGNGTRLTVT.

The CDR3 coding sequence is TGTGCCAGCAGCCCAATCTACAATGAGCAGTTCTTC. Protein product: CASSPIYNEQFF. This sequence joins TRBV6-2 or TRBV6-3 and TRBJ2-1; D is undetermined. The germline V gene has CDR1 MNHEY and CDR2 SVGEGT. Trimming removed 6 bases from V and 3 bases from J, with 6 bases in between. The CDR3 extends over 12 amino acids.

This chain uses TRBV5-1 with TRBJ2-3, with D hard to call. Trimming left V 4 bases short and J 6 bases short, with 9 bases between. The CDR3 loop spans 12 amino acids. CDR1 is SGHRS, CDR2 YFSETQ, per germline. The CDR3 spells CASSPFGDTQYF. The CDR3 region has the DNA TGCGCCAGCAGCCCCTTTGGGGATACGCAGTATTTT.

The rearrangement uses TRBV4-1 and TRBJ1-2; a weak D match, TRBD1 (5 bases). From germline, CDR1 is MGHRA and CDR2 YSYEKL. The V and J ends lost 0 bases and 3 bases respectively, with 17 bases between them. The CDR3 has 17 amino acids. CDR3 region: CASSQDMITGAYYGYTF. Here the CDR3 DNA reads TGCGCCAGCAGCCAAGATATGATCACAGGAGCTTACTATGGCTACACCTTC.

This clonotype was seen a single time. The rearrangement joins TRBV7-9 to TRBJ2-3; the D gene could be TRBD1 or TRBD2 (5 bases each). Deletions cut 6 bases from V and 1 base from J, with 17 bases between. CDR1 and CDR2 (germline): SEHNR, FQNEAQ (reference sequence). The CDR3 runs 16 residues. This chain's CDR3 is CASSLGTMGGTDTQYF. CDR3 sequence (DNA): TGTGCCAGCAGTTTGGGTACGATGGGGGGCACAGATACGCAGTATTTT. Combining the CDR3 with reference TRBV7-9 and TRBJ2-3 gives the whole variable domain DTGVSQNPRHKITKRGQNVTFRCDPISEHNRLYWYRQTLGQGPEFLTYFQNEAQLEKSRLLSDRFSAERPKGSFSTLEIQRTEQGDSAMYLCASSLGTMGGTDTQYFGPGTRLTVL.

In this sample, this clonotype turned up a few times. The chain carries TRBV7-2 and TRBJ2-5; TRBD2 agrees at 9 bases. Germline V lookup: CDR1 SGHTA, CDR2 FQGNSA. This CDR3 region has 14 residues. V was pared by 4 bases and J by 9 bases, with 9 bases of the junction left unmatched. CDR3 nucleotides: TGTGCCAGCAGCTCTCTAGCGGGGTTTTCGGCCCAGTACTTC. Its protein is CASSSLAGFSAQYF. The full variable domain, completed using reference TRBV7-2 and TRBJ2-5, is GAGVSQSPSNKVTEKGKDVELRCDPISGHTALYWYRQSLGQGLEFLIYFQGNSAPDKSGLPSDRFSAERTGGSVSTLTIQRTQQEDSAVYLCASSSLAGFSAQYFGPGTRLLVL.

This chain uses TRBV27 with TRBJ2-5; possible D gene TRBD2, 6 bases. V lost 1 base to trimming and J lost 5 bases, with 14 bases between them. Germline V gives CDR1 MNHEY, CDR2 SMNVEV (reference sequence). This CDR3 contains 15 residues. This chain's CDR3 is CASSLFGGTEETQYF. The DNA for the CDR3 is TGTGCCAGCAGTTTATTCGGGGGAACAGAGGAGACCCAGTACTTC.

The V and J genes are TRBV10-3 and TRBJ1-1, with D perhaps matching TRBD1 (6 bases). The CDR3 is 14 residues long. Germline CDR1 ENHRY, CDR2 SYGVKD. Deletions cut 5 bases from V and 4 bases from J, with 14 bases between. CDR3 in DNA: TGTGCCATCAGTACAGGGAAGGAAGGCACTGAAGCTTTCTTT. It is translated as CAISTGKEGTEAFF.

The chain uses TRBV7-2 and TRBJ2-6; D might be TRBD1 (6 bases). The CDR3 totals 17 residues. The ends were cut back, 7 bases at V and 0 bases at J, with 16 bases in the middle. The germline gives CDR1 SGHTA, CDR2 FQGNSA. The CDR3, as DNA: TGTGCCAGCAACCGACAGGTCTCTCTCTCTGGGGCCAACGTCCTGACTTTC. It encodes CASNRQVSLSGANVLTF.